A selection of T cell receptor beta chains follows, all from one sample in a study of CD8+ T cells in alopecia areata. Assay: immunoSEQ multiplex PCR; the TCRdb copy retains only in-frame clones and omits some. The sample lists around 190,000 clones; just over 55% were seen once. Sequencing input: CD8+ T cells sorted from blood. The receptors were sampled from a human donor in good health. The CDR3 runs from the conserved cysteine through the conserved F or W. D genes are given only for firm matches. Rows may omit the clone size; those that give it use once, few, many or a size class.

j_call v_call d_call clone_size cdr3_nt cdr3_aa
TRBJ1-1 TRBV7-9 - - TGTGCCAGCAGCAAGGGACACCAGAACACTGAAGCTTTCTTT CASSKGHQNTEAFF
TRBJ2-6 TRBV23-1 TRBD1 few TGCGCCAGCAGTCCTCACTTGACAGGGGCCCTCTCTGGGGCCAACGTCCTGACTTTC CASSPHLTGALSGANVLTF
TRBJ2-1 TRBV30 - - TGTGCCTGGACTAGAAACTCCTACAATGAGCAGTTCTTC CAWTRNSYNEQFF
TRBJ2-5 TRBV7-6 TRBD1 - TGTGCCAGCAGCCTGAGACAGGGTTCATTAGAGACCCAGTACTTC CASSLRQGSLETQYF
TRBJ1-5 TRBV7-9 - - TGTGCCAGCAGCCCCATTGGTAAGGGTCAGCCCCAGCATTTT CASSPIGKGQPQHF
TRBJ2-2 TRBV5-1 TRBD2 few TGCGCCAGCAGCTTTAGCGGGAGCCCAGAAGGGGAGCTGTTTTTT CASSFSGSPEGELFF
TRBJ2-2 TRBV6-6 - few TGTGCCAGCAGTTACTCGTTTTTCGGGGAGCTGTTTTTT CASSYSFFGELFF
TRBJ2-2 TRBV13 TRBD2 - TGTGCCAGCAGCGACGGGGGGGCTAACGCGAACACCGGGGAGCTGTTTTTT CASSDGGANANTGELFF
TRBJ2-2 TRBV4-1 - - TGCGCCAGCAGCCTCAGGAGGGCCCTGAACACCGGGGAGCTGTTTTTT CASSLRRALNTGELFF
TRBJ2-7 TRBV27 - - TGTGCCAGCAGTTTCAATGGGGACCCCAACTCCTACGAGCAGTACTTC CASSFNGDPNSYEQYF
TRBJ1-2 TRBV27 TRBD1 once TGTGCCAGCAGAAGTACTGACAGGGACGGCTATGGCTACACCTTC CASRSTDRDGYGYTF
TRBJ1-1 TRBV6-5 TRBD1 - TGTGCCAGCAGCCCAGGGGGTTACACTGAAGCTTTCTTT CASSPGGYTEAFF
TRBJ1-2 TRBV29-1 - - TGCAGCGTTGATGTCGGTTCTCTGACTTCCTATGGCTACACCTTC CSVDVGSLTSYGYTF
TRBJ2-1 TRBV7-2 - - TGTGCCAGCAGCTTAGTTGGGGGGGCCGGCCCTGAGCAGTTCTTC CASSLVGGAGPEQFF
TRBJ1-4 TRBV10-2 TRBD1 - TGCGCCAGCAGTGATGAGACAGGGATGGTAAAACTGTTTTTT CASSDETGMVKLFF
TRBJ1-4 TRBV30 - - TGTGCCTGGACGGGAGGCAAGGGGGAAATTATGTTTTTT CAWTGGKGEIMFF
TRBJ2-5 TRBV5-1 - - TGCGCCAGCAGCCCCGACCGGGAGACCCAGTACTTC CASSPDRETQYF
TRBJ1-1 TRBV7-9 - - TGTGCCAGCAGTGATGAGGACAGAGTACTCTTAATGAACACTGAAGCTTTCTTT CASSDEDRVLLMNTEAFF
TRBJ2-1 TRBV4-1 TRBD1 few TGCGCCAGCAGCCAAGTAGGGACAGGAGACAATGAGCAGTTCTTC CASSQVGTGDNEQFF
TRBJ1-6 TRBV13 TRBD1 - TGTGCCAGCAGTTACGACAGGGGGCAGAATTCACCCCTCCACTTT CASSYDRGQNSPLHF
TRBJ2-7 TRBV7-9 - few TGTGCCAGCAGCGCCCTAACCGGGACTCCACCCTACGAGCAGTACTTC CASSALTGTPPYEQYF
TRBJ1-3 TRBV12-5 - - TGTGCTAGTGGTTTGGACACCAAGGCCTATTTT CASGLDTKAYF
TRBJ2-3 TRBV7-9 - few TGTGCCAGCACCCGACCCCAGCCTGGCACAGATACGCAGTATTTT CASTRPQPGTDTQYF
TRBJ2-7 TRBV13 TRBD2 - TGTGCCAGCAGCTTAGCCTCGGCGGGGGACGAGCAGTACTTC CASSLASAGDEQYF